The present T cell receptor (beta chain) was sequenced within a study of T cell responses to AZD1222 COVID-19 vaccine. A note on this clone: Antigen: not known.

Study outcomes and limitations: Repertoires were collected only later (after the peak T cell response had occurred). Two doses of AZD1222 preceded a rise in Spike-specific TCR breadth and depth. Donors, mostly white British, included more females; clonal diversity was possibly underestimated.

Some clones are missing from TCRdb's copy, which holds only in-frame ones; the method was immunoSEQ multiplex PCR. The table records approximately 150,000 clones, approximately 89% of them present only once. Trimming took 0 bases from V and 0 from J, leaving 9 bases between them. The CDR3 loop spans 16 amino acids. Germline CDR1 and CDR2: LGHNA and YNFKEQ. This receptor was obtained from an adult in good health. The chain carries TRBV4-2 and TRBJ2-1; D unclear. The sequenced sample was peripheral blood, obtained on day 0 of AZD1222 vaccination. CDR3 coding DNA: TGTGCCAGCAGCCAAGATGCCATAAGCTCCTACAATGAGCAGTTCTTC. It is translated as CASSQDAISSYNEQFF.